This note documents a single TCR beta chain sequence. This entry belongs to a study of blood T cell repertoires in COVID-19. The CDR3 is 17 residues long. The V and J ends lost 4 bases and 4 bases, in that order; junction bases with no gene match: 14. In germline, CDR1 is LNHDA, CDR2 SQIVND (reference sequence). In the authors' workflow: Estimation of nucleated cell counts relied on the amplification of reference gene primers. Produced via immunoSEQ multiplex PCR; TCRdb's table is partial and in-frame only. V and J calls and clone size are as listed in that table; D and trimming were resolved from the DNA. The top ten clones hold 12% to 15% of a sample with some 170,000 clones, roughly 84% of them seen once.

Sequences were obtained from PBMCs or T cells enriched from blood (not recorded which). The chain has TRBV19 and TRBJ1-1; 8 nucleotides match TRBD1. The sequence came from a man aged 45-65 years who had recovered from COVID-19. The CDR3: CASSKGQVLPKGTEAFF. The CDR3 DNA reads TGTGCCAGTAGTAAGGGACAGGTCCTCCCCAAGGGCACTGAAGCTTTCTTT. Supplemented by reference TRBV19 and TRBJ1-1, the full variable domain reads DGGITQSPKYLFRKEGQNVTLSCEQNLNHDAMYWYRQDPGQGLRLIYYSQIVNDFQKGDIAEGYSVSREKKESFPLTVTSAQKNPTAFYLCASSKGQVLPKGTEAFFGQGTRLTVV.